This T cell receptor beta chain was captured by sequencing in a study of cytomegalovirus exposure and HLA in healthy donors. Notes on this clone: Its matching antigen is unknown.

PCR amplification relied on 60 Vbeta primers (plus 13 Jbeta primers). Profiling relied on immunoSEQ multiplex PCR, and the TCRdb table lists in-frame clones only, not all of them. The sample yields some 200,000 clones, about two thirds seen once. The junction had 5 bases not matched to a gene; V was cut back by 5 bases and J by 8 bases. Germline lookup yields CDR1 SEHNR and CDR2 FQNEAQ (reference sequence). This CDR3 comprises 13 residues. The study, taken as a whole, reports: It was reported that the classifier diagnosed cytomegalovirus status with high specificity and sensitivity in both the original and validation cohorts. DRB1 showed the most TCR associations and HLA-C the fewest in a later analysis, as rates varied by HLA locus. Several of the most significant clusters appeared, in a later analysis, to be linked to common viral pathogens. CMV serostatus was the sole immune exposure data available.

This TCR came from a man aged 35-49 years in good health and CMV-seropositive. Sequencing input: PBMCs. The chain is built from TRBV7-9 and TRBJ1-2; 10 positions match TRBD1. The CDR3 DNA follows: TGTGCCAGCAGCCCCTGGACAGGGGGAGGCTACACCTTC. Amino acid sequence: CASSPWTGGGYTF.